The 16 T cell receptor beta chains given below trace back to one sample, sequenced in a study of identical twins. TCRdb reprocessed the 5' RACE reads via MiXCR and lists one record per CDR3 protein. The sample lists about 890,000 distinct CDR3 sequences, 9% to 15% occurring once. These same records also appear under a second study, on yellow fever vaccine responses in identical twins.

The material sequenced was PBMCs. These receptors came from a woman younger than 35 in good health.

This clonotype occurred a few times. The rearrangement uses TRBV19 and TRBJ1-1, with D tentatively TRBD1 (6 bases). Germline V gene data show CDR1 as LNHDA and CDR2 as SQIVND (reference sequence). The length of the CDR3 is 15 residues. The germline V and J ends were trimmed by 1 base and 8 bases, with 17 bases remaining between them. CDR3 bases: TGTGCCAGTAGTATAGGTACAGGGACGCCCAGAGAAGCTTTCTTT. It yields the protein CASSIGTGTPREAFF.

The chain couples TRBV29-1 to TRBJ1-1; a weak D match, TRBD1 (5 bases). Trimming pared 1 base from V and 1 base from J, leaving 10 bases between. Germline-derived CDR1 and CDR2 are SQVTM and ANQGSEA. CDR3 length: 14 amino acids. The CDR3 DNA is TGCAGCGTTGAAGCCGGGGCCGGGAACACTGAAGCTTTCTTT. Translated, it gives CSVEAGAGNTEAFF.

This clonotype has at least ten counts. The chain couples TRBV7-8 to TRBJ2-3; 11 bases agree with TRBD1. This CDR3 is built from 15 residues. Unmatched junction bases numbered 3, after V lost 2 bases and J lost 5 bases. Germline CDR1 and CDR2: SGHVS and FQNEAQ. CDR3: CASSLTDRGRDTQYF. In DNA form, the CDR3 reads TGTGCCAGCAGCTTAACGGACAGGGGGCGAGATACGCAGTATTTT.

This clonotype was counted between two and nine times. J is TRBJ2-6 and V is TRBV7-2, with 9 bases identical to TRBD1. The CDR3 totals 19 residues. The V segment lost 3 bases and the J segment 0 bases; nucleotides outside the gene matches: 9. The germline gives CDR1 SGHTA, CDR2 FQGNSA. Here the CDR3 reads CASSFAWGQGSSGANVLTF. The CDR3 DNA reads as TGTGCCAGCAGCTTCGCATGGGGACAGGGATCCTCTGGGGCCAACGTCCTGACTTTC.

This clonotype turned up a few times. Here the CDR3 DNA reads TGTGCCACCCACTCTGCGGGCTCCACCTCCTACAATGAGCAGTTCTTC. It translates to CATHSAGSTSYNEQFF. The chain combines TRBV28 with TRBJ2-1; perhaps TRBD2 as D (5 bases). CDR1 is MDHEN, CDR2 SYDVKM, per germline. There are 16 residues in the CDR3. V gave up 10 bases and J gave up 0 bases, with 19 bases separating them.

This clonotype came up a few times. The rearrangement uses TRBV12-3 or TRBV12-4 and TRBJ1-3; 7 bases are a match to TRBD1. V was clipped by 3 bases and J by 1 base; unmatched bases: 6. CDR3 length: 16 amino acids. The CDR3 region is CASSFVGQLSGNTIYF. The CDR3 DNA reads as TGTGCCAGCAGTTTCGTGGGACAGCTATCTGGAAACACCATATATTTT.

This clonotype turned up a few times. The rearrangement joins TRBV28 to TRBJ2-5; the D is unclear. Germline CDR1 MDHEN, CDR2 SYDVKM. The CDR3 length is 13 residues. V was cut by 2 bases and J by 5 bases, with 9 bases left in between. This CDR3 is CASSLKLVETQYF. CDR3 in DNA: TGTGCCAGCAGTTTAAAGTTGGTGGAGACCCAGTACTTC.

This clonotype was counted between two and nine times. The chain employs TRBV15 and TRBJ2-1, with D perhaps matching TRBD1 or TRBD2 (5 bases each). The CDR3 covers 15 residues. Germline V gene sequence: CDR1 LNHNV, CDR2 YYDKDF (reference sequence). Trimming left V 5 bases short and J 5 bases short, with 16 bases between. The CDR3 DNA reads TGTGCCACCAGCCAAGACGGAAGGGGACACAATGAGCAGTTCTTC. It specifies CATSQDGRGHNEQFF.

There are a few counts of this clonotype. The J gene is TRBJ2-1, the V gene TRBV28; TRBD1 or TRBD2 may be the D gene (7 bases each). The V gene lost 1 base and the J gene lost 7 bases, with 11 bases spanning the gap. The CDR3 has 14 residues. CDR1 is MDHEN and CDR2 is SYDVKM in the germline V gene. CDR3 residues: CASSLSQGGNEQFF. The CDR3 DNA sequence: TGTGCCAGCAGTTTATCGCAGGGGGGGAATGAGCAGTTCTTC. Full variable domain (remainder filled in from reference TRBV28 and TRBJ2-1): DVKVTQSSRYLVKRTGEKVFLECVQDMDHENMFWYRQDPGLGLRLIYFSYDVKMKEKGDIPEGYSVSREKKERFSLILESASTNQTSMYLCASSLSQGGNEQFFGPGTRLTVL.

This clonotype was picked up a small number of times. The chain joins TRBV20-1 to TRBJ2-7; D gene uncertain. Germline lookup yields CDR1 DFQATT and CDR2 SNEGSKA (reference sequence). This CDR3 contains 14 residues. V lost 4 bases to trimming and J lost 3 bases, with 16 bases between them. The CDR3 here is CSAIRQIPDYEQYV. In nucleotides, the CDR3 is TGCAGTGCTATCCGACAAATACCCGACTACGAGCAGTACGTC.

A few counts support this clonotype. V is TRBV11-3 and J is TRBJ1-6; TRBD1 might be the D (5 bases). With 5 bases removed from V and 9 bases from J, the gap between germline ends came to 14 bases. This CDR3 contains 14 residues. Germline V gene lookup returns CDR1 SGHNT and CDR2 YENEEA. The CDR3 DNA reads as TGTGCCAGCAGCAGGGATGACAGAATTTCACCCCTCCACTTT. It specifies CASSRDDRISPLHF.

This chain links TRBV5-5 with TRBJ2-5; no reliable D call. CDR1 SGHKS and CDR2 YYEKEE come from the germline V gene (reference sequence). Trimming removed 0 bases from V and 1 base from J, with 13 bases in between. The CDR3 has 16 amino acids. The CDR3 DNA is TGTGCCAGCAGCTTGGATCAATCGTCAGGCCAAGAGACCCAGTACTTC. Translated: CASSLDQSSGQETQYF.

V is TRBV20-1 and J is TRBJ1-3; D possibly corresponds to TRBD1 (6 bases). This CDR3 has 14 residues. Germline-derived CDR1 and CDR2 are DFQATT and SNEGSKA (reference sequence). Trimming cost V 5 bases and J 2 bases, with 13 bases left between them. The CDR3 region is CSAGGPGAGNTIYF. CDR3 sequence (DNA): TGCAGTGCTGGCGGACCAGGGGCTGGAAACACCATATATTTT.

This clonotype was detected many times. The V and J genes are TRBV5-1 and TRBJ2-2, with 7 positions matching TRBD2. Germline CDR1 reads SGHRS; CDR2 reads YFSETQ. This CDR3 is 16 amino acids long. Trimming cost V 0 bases and J 5 bases; bases outside gene matches: 7. The CDR3 protein is CASSLARRGITGELFF. The DNA for the CDR3 is TGCGCCAGCAGCTTGGCCCGGCGGGGGATTACCGGGGAGCTGTTTTTT.

This clonotype has at least ten counts. The chain couples TRBV28 to TRBJ2-5; 7 bases are a match to TRBD1. The junction had 8 bases not matched to a gene; V was cut back by 9 bases and J by 4 bases. CDR1 is MDHEN and CDR2 is SYDVKM in the germline V gene. The CDR3 is 13 residues long. The CDR3 here is CASKHRGRETQYF. DNA of the CDR3: TGTGCCAGTAAACACAGGGGTCGAGAGACCCAGTACTTC.

In this sample, this clonotype turned up many times. J is TRBJ1-2 and V is TRBV12-3 or TRBV12-4, with 7 bases lining up with TRBD1. The CDR3 runs to 17 residues. V shed 5 bases, J shed 1 base, and the junction held 13 bases outside the gene matches. The DNA for the CDR3 is TGTGCCAGCAGTGCCGAGACCGGGACAGAGTATAACTATGGCTACACCTTC. It encodes CASSAETGTEYNYGYTF.